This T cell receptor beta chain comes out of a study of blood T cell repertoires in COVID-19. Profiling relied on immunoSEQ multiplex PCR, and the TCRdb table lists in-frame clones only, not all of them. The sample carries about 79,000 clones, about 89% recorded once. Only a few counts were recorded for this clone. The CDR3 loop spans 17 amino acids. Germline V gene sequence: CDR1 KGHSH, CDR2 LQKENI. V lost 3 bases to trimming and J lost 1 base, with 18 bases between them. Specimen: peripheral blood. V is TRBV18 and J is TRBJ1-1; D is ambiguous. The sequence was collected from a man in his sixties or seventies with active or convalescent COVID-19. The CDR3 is CASSPLGEVSWNTEAFF. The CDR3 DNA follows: TGTGCCAGCTCACCGCTGGGTGAGGTCAGCTGGAACACTGAAGCTTTCTTT.